The TCR beta chain described here comes from a study of cytomegalovirus exposure and HLA in healthy donors. 60 Vbeta and 13 Jbeta primers were used in PCR. Sequencing was performed with immunoSEQ multiplex PCR; in TCRdb, only in-frame clones are kept and a portion is missing. The sample carries over 200,000 clones, approximately 70% recorded once. Regarding the study as a whole: Earlier analysis looked at TCR beta V segments, and most were productive about 90% or about 30% of the time.

To note about this clone: Its target is not known.

V lost 4 bases, J lost 2 bases, and 21 bases lay in between. This CDR3 has 18 residues. Germline V gene sequence: CDR1 WSHSY, CDR2 SAAADI. This clonotype was sampled from a man between 35 and 55 years old in good health and CMV-seropositive. The V call is TRBV10-2, the J call TRBJ1-5, with D maybe TRBD1 (5 bases). Sequenced material: PBMCs. The CDR3 DNA reads as TGCGCCAGCAGTGGACCCCGTGGCGGGGGAGGGGGCAATCAGCCCCAGCATTTT. As protein: CASSGPRGGGGGNQPQHF.